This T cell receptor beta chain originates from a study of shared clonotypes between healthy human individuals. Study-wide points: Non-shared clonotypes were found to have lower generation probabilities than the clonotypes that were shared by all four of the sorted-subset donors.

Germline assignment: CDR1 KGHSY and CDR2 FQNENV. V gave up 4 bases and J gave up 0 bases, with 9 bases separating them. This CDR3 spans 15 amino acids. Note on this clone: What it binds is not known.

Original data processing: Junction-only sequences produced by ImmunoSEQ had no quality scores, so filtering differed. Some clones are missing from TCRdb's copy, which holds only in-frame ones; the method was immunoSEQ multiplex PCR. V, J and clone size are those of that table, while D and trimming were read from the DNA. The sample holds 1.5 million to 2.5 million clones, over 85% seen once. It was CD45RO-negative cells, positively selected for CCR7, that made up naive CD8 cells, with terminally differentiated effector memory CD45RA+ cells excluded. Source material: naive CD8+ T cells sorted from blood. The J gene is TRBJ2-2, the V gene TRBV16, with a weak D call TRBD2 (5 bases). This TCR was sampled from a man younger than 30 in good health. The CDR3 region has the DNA TGTGCCAGCAGCCTGACTACCCCGAACACCGGGGAGCTGTTTTTT. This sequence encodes CASSLTTPNTGELFF.